This T cell receptor (beta chain) was recorded in a study of identical twins. Study-wide results and caveats: Beta clonotypes that were abundant in cord blood contained fewer insertions, a pattern absent from memory repertoires.

This clonotype came up a few times. Its antigen is still unknown. TCRdb itself ran the 5' RACE reads through MiXCR, one entry per CDR3 protein. This sample carries fewer than 250,000 distinct CDR3 sequences, roughly 15% of them seen once, and the ten largest clones take around two fifths. V dropped 1 base and J dropped 2 bases, with 13 bases sitting between them. The length of the CDR3 is 16 residues. The germline V gene has CDR1 LGHNA and CDR2 YNFKEQ. This same sample was also part of a study on T cells expressing NK-cell markers. That paper notes: The leading position in the CD3+CD56-NKG2C+ fraction of several donors also went to these clonotypes.

The TCR originated in a woman aged 18-35 years in good health. The chain uses TRBV4-2 and TRBJ2-3; D may be TRBD2 (6 bases). The material sequenced was CD8+ T cells sorted from blood. CDR3 DNA sequence: TGTGCCAGCAGCCAAGTTGGGGGGTCCTACACAGATACGCAGTATTTT. It codes for CASSQVGGSYTDTQYF.